Below, 20 T cell receptor beta chains from the same sample are listed, as sequenced in a study of cytomegalovirus exposure and HLA in healthy donors. Amplification used 60 Vbeta primers and 13 Jbeta primers. TCRdb's table, derived via immunoSEQ multiplex PCR, lists solely in-frame clones and lacks some. The sample yields 160,000 or so clones, roughly 79% seen once. Sequenced: PBMCs. The receptors derive from a woman in her forties or fifties in good health and CMV-seronegative.

CDR3 protein: CASTTGGGYGYTF. The CDR3 DNA is TGTGCCAGCACTACAGGGGGCGGTTATGGCTACACCTTC. J is TRBJ1-2 and V is TRBV27; TRBD1 aligns across 9 bases. The CDR3 runs to 13 residues. CDR1 is MNHEY and CDR2 is SMNVEV in the germline V gene (reference sequence). Germline trimming cut 7 bases from V and 5 bases from J; bases unmatched to any gene: 5.

The chain is built from TRBV15 and TRBJ2-7; no clear D gene. Trimming removed 6 bases from V and 0 bases from J, with 12 bases in between. Germline CDR1 reads LNHNV; CDR2 reads YYDKDF (reference sequence). The CDR3 sequence is 14 residues long. The CDR3 here is CATRAVVSSYEQYF. The CDR3 nucleotides are TGTGCCACCAGGGCGGTCGTAAGCTCCTACGAGCAGTACTTC.

This clone was found a few times. The chain recombines TRBV28 with TRBJ2-2, with a possible D match to TRBD1 (5 bases). Between the trimmed V and J ends, which lost 4 bases and 6 bases, there was a span of 12 bases. The CDR3 spans 14 residues. The germline gives CDR1 MDHEN, CDR2 SYDVKM. This CDR3 reads CASSSPGIPGELFF. For the CDR3, the DNA is TGTGCCAGCAGTTCGCCAGGGATCCCCGGGGAGCTGTTTTTT.

The chain uses TRBV7-2 and TRBJ1-2, with D possibly matching TRBD1 (6 bases). From germline, CDR1 is SGHTA and CDR2 FQGNSA. V shed 6 bases and J shed 6 bases, with 17 bases lying between them. The CDR3 has 14 residues. CDR3 amino acids: CASSFRGGWDGYTF. For the CDR3, the DNA is TGTGCCAGCAGTTTCAGGGGTGGATGGGATGGCTACACCTTC.

The CDR3 DNA sequence: TGTGCCAGCAGCTTGGGACAGGGAATTCCATACGCACCCCTCCACTTT. It specifies CASSLGQGIPYAPLHF. The chain employs TRBV7-2 and TRBJ1-6; 9 nucleotides align to TRBD1. This CDR3 is 16 amino acids long. J lost 11 bases, V lost 3 bases, and 11 bases had no gene match. Germline V gene sequence: CDR1 SGHTA, CDR2 FQGNSA.

Of note for this clone: Other DNA sequences from this sample encode an identical CDR3 as well. The rearrangement links TRBV4-3 to TRBJ1-5; possibly TRBD1 for D (5 bases). Trimming took 4 bases from V and 4 from J, leaving 11 bases between them. The CDR3 spans 14 residues. The germline V gene has CDR1 LGHNA and CDR2 YSLEER. CDR3 loop: CASSPFQGNQPQHF. The CDR3, as DNA: TGCGCCAGCAGCCCTTTTCAGGGTAATCAGCCCCAGCATTTT.

The V gene is TRBV19, the J gene TRBJ2-1, with D maybe TRBD2 (6 bases). Germline-derived CDR1 and CDR2 are LNHDA and SQIVND (reference sequence). The CDR3 totals 16 residues. V lost 0 bases, J lost 1 base, and 10 bases lay in between. DNA for the CDR3: TGTGCCAGTAGTATAGAGGAGGGCTCTTCCTACAATGAGCAGTTCTTC. Translated, it gives CASSIEEGSSYNEQFF.

The chain is built from TRBV10-3 and TRBJ1-2; D remains ambiguous. Between the trimmed V and J ends, which lost 7 bases and 6 bases, there was a span of 15 bases. This CDR3 has 13 amino acids. The germline V gene encodes CDR1 ENHRY and CDR2 SYGVKD. DNA for the CDR3: TGTGCCATCAAGATTATGGGAGGCAATGGCTACACCTTC. This gives the protein CAIKIMGGNGYTF.

This chain connects TRBV13 to TRBJ1-1; D gene ambiguous. The germline CDR1 and CDR2 sequences are PRHDT and FYEKMQ (reference sequence). The length of the CDR3 is 13 residues. Trimming removed 1 base from V and 4 bases from J, with 7 bases in between. CDR3 sequence reads: CASSLDRSTEAFF. The CDR3 region has the DNA TGTGCCAGCAGCTTAGACAGAAGCACTGAAGCTTTCTTT.

V is TRBV6-6 and J is TRBJ1-1, with no clear D. CDR1 MNHNY and CDR2 SVGAGI come from the germline V gene (reference sequence). Trimming took 5 bases from V and 3 from J, leaving 13 bases between them. This CDR3 spans 14 amino acids. CDR3 DNA: TGTGCCAGCAGTAGACCGGGTGGGTACACTGAAGCTTTCTTT. It encodes CASSRPGGYTEAFF.

This sequence joins TRBV28 and TRBJ1-1; D perhaps matches TRBD1 (5 bases). V was shortened by 6 bases and J by 10 bases, with 12 bases between the two germline ends. The length of the CDR3 is 11 residues. CDR1 is MDHEN and CDR2 is SYDVKM in the germline V gene. CDR3 DNA sequence: TGTGCCAGCAGGGCAGGGTCAACAGCTTTCTTT. It encodes CASRAGSTAFF.

This chain connects TRBV7-9 to TRBJ2-7, with 8 positions matching TRBD1. This CDR3 has 13 amino acids. V shed 5 bases, J shed 7 bases, and the junction held 7 bases outside the gene matches. From germline, CDR1 is SEHNR and CDR2 FQNEAQ (reference sequence). CDR3 region: CASSITGGWEQYF. CDR3 nucleotide sequence: TGTGCCAGCAGCATCACAGGGGGATGGGAGCAGTACTTC.

The V call is TRBV5-6, the J call TRBJ2-5; D is unresolved. The J call may be wrong; the DNA end is better matched by TRBJ2-7. The V gene's germline CDR1 is SGHDT and CDR2 YYEEEE. The CDR3 consists of 13 residues. Written as DNA, the CDR3 is TGTGCCAGCAGCTCCACGTCCCTAGGCGAGCAGTACTTC. Translating it yields CASSSTSLGEQYF.

DNA of the CDR3: TGTGCCAGCAGCCGGGGACTAGCGAGCTCCTACAATGAGCAGTTCTTC. Its protein is CASSRGLASSYNEQFF. The V gene is TRBV5-6, the J gene TRBJ2-1; 10 nucleotides line up with TRBD2. Germline V gene sequence: CDR1 SGHDT, CDR2 YYEEEE. V lost 4 bases, J lost 0 bases, and 4 bases stayed unmatched. The CDR3 length is 16 residues. The full variable domain, in which reference TRBV5-6 and TRBJ2-1 provide the parts outside the CDR3, is DAGVTQSPTHLIKTRGQQVTLRCSPKSGHDTVSWYQQALGQGPQFIFQYYEEEERQRGNFPDRFSGHQFPNYSSELNVNALLLGDSALYLCASSRGLASSYNEQFFGPGTRLTVL.

The chain uses TRBV27 and TRBJ2-1, with TRBD2 identical over 9 bases. CDR1 is MNHEY and CDR2 is SMNVEV in the germline V gene (reference sequence). The junction had 3 bases not matched to a gene; V was cut back by 2 bases and J by 7 bases. The CDR3 consists of 14 residues. The CDR3 loop reads CASSLTSGRNEQFF. CDR3 nucleotide sequence: TGTGCCAGCAGTTTAACTAGCGGGCGGAATGAGCAGTTCTTC.

Comment on this clone: Compared with germline, one end of the junction differs, possibly owing to a read error. The J gene is TRBJ1-1, the V gene TRBV12-5; tentatively, D is TRBD1 (5 bases). Per the germline V gene, CDR1 is LGHNT and CDR2 is FRNRAP. CDR3 length equals 13 residues. The CDR3 loop is CASGVVRGTEAFF. The CDR3 coding sequence is TGTGCTAGTGGTGTGGTTAGGGGCACTGAAGCTTTCTTT.

The chain uses TRBV28 and TRBJ2-2; perhaps TRBD2 as D (5 bases). The V end was cut by 11 bases, the J end by 4 bases, with 20 bases between. This CDR3 has 15 amino acids. Germline values: CDR1 MDHEN, CDR2 SYDVKM. CDR3 sequence (DNA): TGTGCCGGCGGGTGGGTCATACATATCACCGGGGAGCTGTTTTTT. It yields the protein CAGGWVIHITGELFF.

This clone occurred once. This rearrangement joins TRBV6-5 to TRBJ1-5, with a possible D match to TRBD1 (5 bases). There are 14 residues in the CDR3. Looked up from germline, CDR1 is MNHEY and CDR2 is SVGAGI. V lost 4 bases to trimming and J lost 5 bases, with 12 bases between them. Written as DNA, the CDR3 is TGTGCCAGCAGTTTCAGACAGTTAGATCAGCCCCAGCATTTT. Amino acids: CASSFRQLDQPQHF.

This clone has a single count. V usage is TRBV5-5 and J usage is TRBJ2-1; D possibly corresponds to TRBD2 (7 bases). CDR1 and CDR2 (germline): SGHKS, YYEKEE (reference sequence). This CDR3 has 15 amino acids. V shed 1 base and J shed 6 bases, with 14 bases lying between them. CDR3 residues: CASSLLGGASNEQFF. The CDR3 DNA reads as TGTGCCAGCAGCTTGTTGGGGGGGGCTTCCAATGAGCAGTTCTTC.

This chain joins TRBV18 and TRBJ1-1, with 9 bases lining up with TRBD1. The CDR3 consists of 15 residues. Losses at the gene ends were 0 bases for V and 5 bases for J; bases not matched to a gene: 4. CDR1 is KGHSH, CDR2 LQKENI, per germline. The CDR3 loop is CASSPPQGAGTEAFF. Written as DNA, the CDR3 is TGTGCCAGCTCACCACCACAGGGGGCAGGGACTGAAGCTTTCTTT.